Listed below are T cell receptor beta chains from one sample, sequenced in a study of shared clonotypes between healthy human individuals. Sequencing used immunoSEQ multiplex PCR; TCRdb keeps in-frame clones, though not all of them. The sample includes about 1.5 million clones, roughly 98% of them seen just once. Sequenced sample: naive CD4+ T cells sorted from blood. The receptors originated from a man aged 25 to 40 in good health. The CDR3 runs from the conserved cysteine through the conserved F or W. D genes are given only for firm matches.

D	V	J	CDR3	DNA
-	TRBV10-1	TRBJ2-3	CASPPNYRSRDTQYF	TGCGCCAGCCCGCCGAATTACAGGAGCCGAGATACGCAGTATTTT
TRBD2	TRBV30	TRBJ2-3	CAWSVWSSGSSPDTQYF	TGTGCCTGGAGTGTATGGTCTAGCGGGAGCTCCCCAGATACGCAGTATTTT
-	TRBV7-9	TRBJ2-3	CASSPTEADTQYF	TGTGCCAGCAGCCCTACAGAGGCAGATACGCAGTATTTT
-	TRBV18	TRBJ2-3	CASSPPRLSTDTQYF	TGTGCCAGCTCACCACCCCGGTTGTCCACAGATACGCAGTATTTT
-	TRBV18	TRBJ1-1	CASSPQDRNTEAFF	TGTGCCAGCTCACCACAGGACAGGAACACTGAAGCTTTCTTT
TRBD2	TRBV28	TRBJ2-3	CASGGGSTDTQYF	TGTGCCAGCGGGGGGGGATCTACAGATACGCAGTATTTT
TRBD2	TRBV18	TRBJ2-7	CASSPLSSGTYEQYF	TGTGCCAGCTCACCTCTTTCTAGCGGTACCTACGAGCAGTACTTC
-	TRBV20-1	TRBJ1-1	CSARGPEEAFF	TGCAGTGCTAGAGGCCCCGAGGAAGCTTTCTTT
TRBD1	TRBV6-5	TRBJ2-7	CASSYPGRDRDEQYF	TGTGCCAGCAGTTACCCGGGGAGGGACAGGGACGAGCAGTACTTC
-	TRBV9	TRBJ2-5	CASSPGTARAQYF	TGTGCCAGCAGCCCCGGGACGGCGAGGGCCCAGTACTTC
TRBD2	TRBV14	TRBJ2-7	CASSLSASGRYEQYF	TGTGCCAGCAGCCTTTCGGCTAGCGGGAGGTACGAGCAGTACTTC
TRBD1	TRBV28	TRBJ2-1	CAIGTVGSYNEQFF	TGTGCCATCGGGACAGTAGGGTCCTACAATGAGCAGTTCTTC
-	TRBV9	TRBJ2-1	CASSGGIRYNEQFF	TGTGCCAGCAGCGGGGGAATCCGCTACAATGAGCAGTTCTTC
-	TRBV7-7	TRBJ2-5	CASSYGTHQETQYF	TGTGCTAGCAGCTACGGGACTCACCAAGAGACCCAGTACTTC
-	TRBV6-5	TRBJ1-1	CATTRGTEAFF	TGTGCCACAACCCGGGGCACTGAAGCTTTCTTT
TRBD1	TRBV7-6	TRBJ1-2	CASREEGQGGYTF	TGTGCCAGCAGAGAGGAGGGACAGGGTGGCTACACCTTC
-	TRBV15	TRBJ1-5	CATSREKGARNQPQHF	TGTGCCACCAGCAGAGAAAAGGGAGCGAGGAATCAGCCCCAGCATTTT
TRBD2	TRBV7-9	TRBJ2-2	CASSFGTSGSDGELFF	TGTGCCAGCAGCTTTGGGACTAGCGGGAGTGACGGGGAGCTGTTTTTT
TRBD2	TRBV6-5	TRBJ2-7	CASSSLAVYEQYF	TGTGCCAGCAGCTCGCTAGCGGTCTACGAGCAGTACTTC
TRBD2	TRBV6-1	TRBJ2-3	CATRLAGGNTDTQYF	TGTGCCACCAGACTAGCGGGAGGGAACACAGATACGCAGTATTTT